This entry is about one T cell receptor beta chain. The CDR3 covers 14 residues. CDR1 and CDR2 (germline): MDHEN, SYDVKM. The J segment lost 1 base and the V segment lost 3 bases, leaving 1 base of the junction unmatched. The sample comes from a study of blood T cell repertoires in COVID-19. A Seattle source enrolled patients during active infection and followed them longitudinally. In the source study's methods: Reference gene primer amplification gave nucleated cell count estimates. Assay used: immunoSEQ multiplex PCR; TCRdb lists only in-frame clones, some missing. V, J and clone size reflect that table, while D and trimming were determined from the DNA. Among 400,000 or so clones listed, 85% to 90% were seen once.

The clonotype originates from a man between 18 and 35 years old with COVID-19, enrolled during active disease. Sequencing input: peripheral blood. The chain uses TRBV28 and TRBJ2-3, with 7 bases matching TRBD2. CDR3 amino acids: CASSFGRGTDTQYF. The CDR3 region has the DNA TGTGCCAGCAGTTTTGGGAGGGGCACAGATACGCAGTATTTT.